Below are 32 T cell receptor beta chains sequenced from a single sample in a study of tumor and adjacent non-tumor tissue in lung cancer. RNA was extracted from bulk tissue without any cell sorting. Distant lung tissue was collected more than 3 cm away from the tumor edge. The library came from three nested PCR rounds adapted from ARM-PCR protocols. TCRdb ran MiXCR on the multiplex PCR reads and lists one entry per CDR3 protein. The sample lists 98,000 or so distinct CDR3 sequences, 80% seen once, with around 30% in the top ten. The sample taken for sequencing was distant non-tumor lung tissue. These receptors all stem from a man aged 60 to 69 with small cell lung cancer.

On this clonotype: The junction and the germline gene differ at one end; a read error may be behind it. The chain combines TRBV4-1 with TRBJ2-2; maybe TRBD1 (7 bases). There are 15 residues in the CDR3. The V gene's germline CDR1 is MGHRA and CDR2 YSYEKL. CDR3 region: CASSSRGAYTGEMFF. The CDR3 region has the DNA TGCGCGAGCAGCAGCAGGGGGGCCTATACCGGGGAGATGTTTTTC.

Remarks on this clonotype: At one of its ends the junction is not consistent with the germline gene, which may arise from a read error. The chain recombines TRBV12-3 or TRBV12-4 with TRBJ1-6, with D possibly TRBD1 on 6 matching bases. This CDR3 comprises 17 residues. The CDR3 reads CARSFLAGDIYNSPLRF. The CDR3 DNA follows: TGTGCCCGCAGTTTTCTGGCAGGGGACATTTATAATTCACCCCTCCGCTTT.

Concerning this clonotype itself: Because the CDR3 is missing its conserved closing phenylalanine or tryptophan, this is likely a read error. The chain employs TRBV29-1 and TRBJ2-1, with D hard to call. The V gene lost 8 bases and the J gene lost 5 bases, with 13 bases spanning the gap. The germline V gene encodes CDR1 SQVTM and CDR2 ANQGSEA. This CDR3 is 12 amino acids long. The CDR3 DNA reads TGCAGCTTAGTGATGGGAAACAATGAGCAGTTCCTC. This encodes CSLVMGNNEQFL.

The count of this clonotype is one. A single base separates this from a much larger clone, so it may be a read error. The chain couples TRBV6-2 or TRBV6-3 to TRBJ1-1, with a tentative D call TRBD1 (5 bases). Germline CDR1 MNHEY, CDR2 SVGEGT. This CDR3 comprises 13 residues. DNA for the CDR3: TGTGCCAGAAATGTGGGGTGGGGCACTGACGCTTTCTTT. Translating it yields CARNVGWGTDAFF.

This clonotype was counted a few times. The CDR3 region is CASRGGKVDTQYF. The CDR3 DNA is TGTGCCAGCAGGGGCGGGAAGGTAGATACGCAGTATTTT. The chain combines TRBV2 with TRBJ2-3, with a weak D call TRBD2 (6 bases). Per germline, CDR1 SNHLY and CDR2 FYNNEI. Deletions cut 6 bases from V and 5 bases from J, with 12 bases between. The CDR3 runs to 13 residues. Variable domain in full (rest from reference TRBV2 and TRBJ2-3): EPEVTQTPSHQVTQMGQEVILRCVPISNHLYFYWYRQILGQKVEFLVSFYNNEISEKSEIFDDQFSVERPDGSNFTLKIRSTKLEDSAMYFCASRGGKVDTQYFGPGTRLTVL.

For this clonotype: Given a much more abundant clone one base away, this may be a read error. The V and J genes are TRBV7-3 and TRBJ2-1; 8 positions match TRBD2. The CDR3 length is 15 residues. Germline V lookup: CDR1 SGHTA, CDR2 FQGTGA. This CDR3 reads CTSSTSGSTYNEQFF. The CDR3 nucleotides are TGTACCAGCAGCACCAGCGGGAGTACCTACAATGAGCAGTTCTTC.

On this clonotype: The conserved closing phenylalanine or tryptophan is absent in this CDR3, likely reflecting a read error. V is TRBV4-1 and J is TRBJ2-1, with 7 bases matching TRBD2. CDR3 length: 16 residues. From germline, CDR1 is MGHRA and CDR2 YSYEKL. The CDR3 DNA reads as TGCGCCAGCAGCCAAGACGCGGGAGCATCCTGCAATGAGCAGTTCTTA. This gives the protein CASSQDAGASCNEQFL.

This clonotype was counted at least ten times. J is TRBJ2-4 and V is TRBV5-6, with D possibly being TRBD1 (6 bases). The CDR3 length is 16 residues. Trimming cost V 1 base and J 0 bases, with 11 bases left between them. Germline V gene lookup returns CDR1 SGHDT and CDR2 YYEEEE. The CDR3 reads CASSLYRDQAKNIQYF. CDR3 bases: TGTGCCAGCAGCTTGTACAGGGATCAAGCCAAAAACATTCAGTACTTC.

Concerning this clonotype itself: Sequence at one end of the junction differs from germline and may be a read error. J is TRBJ2-5 and V is TRBV5-4, with 9 bases lining up with TRBD2. Germline CDR1 reads SGHNT; CDR2 reads YYREEE (reference sequence). The CDR3 length is 18 residues. Written as DNA, the CDR3 is TGTACCAGCAGCCGATGTGGGGGTAGCGGGAGTGGGCTAGAGACCCAGTACTTC. Its translation: CTSSRCGGSGSGLETQYF.

This chain joins TRBV7-9 and TRBJ1-3; 8 bases are shared with TRBD1. This CDR3 comprises 15 residues. Trimming removed 6 bases from V and 0 bases from J; junction bases left unmatched: 4. Germline V gene lookup returns CDR1 SEHNR and CDR2 FQNEAQ (reference sequence). In DNA form, the CDR3 reads TGTGCCAGCAGTCGGGACAGGCCCTCTGGAAACACCATATATTTT. Translation: CASSRDRPSGNTIYF.

About this clonotype: The CDR3 does not end in the conserved phenylalanine or tryptophan, so this is likely a read error. J is TRBJ1-1 and V is TRBV10-3; D is uncertain. CDR3 size: 14 residues. CDR1 ENHRY and CDR2 SYGVKD come from the germline V gene. The ends were cut back, 8 bases at V and 1 base at J, with 14 bases in the middle. CDR3 in amino acids: CAIGTQDKNTEAFY. Here the CDR3 DNA reads TGTGCCATCGGTACACAAGACAAGAACACTGAAGCTTTCTAT.

V gene TRBV5-6 combines with J gene TRBJ1-5; D is ambiguous. CDR1 and CDR2 (germline): SGHDT, YYEEEE. The CDR3 has 11 amino acids. CDR3 nucleotides: TGTAGCAGCACCACCTGTCAGCCCCAGCATTTT. It codes for CSSTTCQPQHF.

Concerning this clonotype: At one end, the junction sequence differs from germline, possibly due to a read error. The chain joins TRBV6-1 to TRBJ2-2; 9 nucleotides match TRBD1. Germline loops: CDR1 MNHNS, CDR2 SASEGT. The CDR3 runs to 16 residues. CDR3 sequence: CASSVWTGVAGGGLFF. CDR3 coding DNA: TGTGCCAGCAGTGTTTGGACAGGGGTAGCAGGCGGGGGGCTGTTTTTT.

Worth noting for this clonotype: Mismatch with germline at one junction end may stem from a read error. The rearrangement links TRBV5-4 to TRBJ1-4; no clear D. Germline CDR1 and CDR2: SGHNT and YYREEE (reference sequence). The CDR3 has 14 residues. The CDR3 DNA reads as TGTGTCAGCAGCTTGATGGTTGGGGATGAAAAACTGTTTTTT. The encoded protein is CVSSLMVGDEKLFF.

The rearrangement joins TRBV29-1 to TRBJ2-3, with a possible D match to TRBD2 (6 bases). CDR1 is SQVTM and CDR2 is ANQGSEA in the germline V gene. The CDR3 sequence is 17 residues long. Trimming removed 4 bases at V and 1 base at J, with 21 bases between. CDR3 coding DNA: TGCAGCGTTGGGGGGGTTCCCTGGTCCTCAGGCACAGATACGCAGTATTTT. Its translation is CSVGGVPWSSGTDTQYF.

This clonotype was picked up many times. The chain joins TRBV6-2 or TRBV6-3 to TRBJ2-1; D call uncertain. The CDR3 is made up of 13 amino acids. The V and J ends lost 0 bases and 3 bases respectively, with 3 bases between them. Germline CDR1 reads MNHEY; CDR2 reads SVGEGT. CDR3 sequence reads: CASSYSSYNEQFF. CDR3 bases: TGTGCCAGCAGTTACTCTAGCTACAATGAGCAGTTCTTC.

As for this clonotype: At one end, the junction sequence differs from germline, possibly due to a read error. The genes are TRBV11-2 and TRBJ2-1, with a possible D match to TRBD2 (5 bases). The germline gives CDR1 SGHAT, CDR2 FQNNGV. This CDR3 contains 15 residues. The chain's CDR3 is CVSSLMGADYNEQFF. The CDR3 DNA reads as TGTGTCAGCAGCTTAATGGGAGCAGACTACAATGAACAGTTCTTC. The full variable domain, completed using reference TRBV11-2 and TRBJ2-1, is EAGVAQSPRYKIIEKRQSVAFWCNPISGHATLYWYQQILGQGPKLLIQFQNNGVVDDSQLPKDRFSAERLKGVDSTLKIQPAKLEDSAVYLCVSSLMGADYNEQFFGPGTRLTVL.

Of note for this clonotype: This clone may be a read error of a much larger clone one base away. V is TRBV11-2 and J is TRBJ2-5; the D is unclear. This CDR3 region has 16 residues. The germline V gene encodes CDR1 SGHAT and CDR2 FQNNGV. Trimming took off 4 bases at V and 4 bases at J, with 19 bases between the two ends. This CDR3 reads CASSYPQAYSSETQYF. The CDR3 DNA follows: TGTGCCAGCAGCTACCCCCAAGCCTATTCATCAGAGACCCAGTACTTC.

A note on this clonotype: One junction end disagrees with the germline gene, perhaps due to a read error. The genes are TRBV12-3 or TRBV12-4 and TRBJ2-2, with TRBD1 matching 7 bases. The CDR3 totals 15 residues. CDR3 loop: CASSFYGTDAGKLFF. The CDR3 DNA reads as TGTGCCAGCAGTTTCTATGGGACAGACGCCGGGAAGCTGTTTTTT.

This clonotype was observed at least ten times. The chain uses TRBV6-1 and TRBJ2-3; 8 bases are a match to TRBD2. CDR3 length: 14 amino acids. The V segment lost 5 bases and the J segment 5 bases; nucleotides outside the gene matches: 6. Per the germline V gene, CDR1 is MNHNS and CDR2 is SASEGT. The CDR3 loop is CASSPTSEGDTQYF. In nucleotides, the CDR3 is TGTGCCAGCAGTCCGACTAGCGAAGGAGATACGCAGTATTTT.

As regards this clonotype: A junction boundary mismatches the germline segment, possibly from a read error. This chain links TRBV16 with TRBJ1-1; D gene ambiguous. This CDR3 is 15 amino acids long. The germline gives CDR1 KGHSY, CDR2 FQNENV. The CDR3 sequence: CASSQSRTEHHETFF. Written as DNA, the CDR3 is TGTGCCAGCAGCCAATCCCGGACGGAACATCATGAAACTTTCTTT.

In regard to this clonotype: The junction departs from the called germline gene at one end, perhaps through a read error. The chain carries TRBV13 and TRBJ1-6; no firm D call. This CDR3 comprises 17 residues. From germline, CDR1 is PRHDT and CDR2 FYEKMQ (reference sequence). CDR3 nucleotides: TGTGCCAGGAGCCAAAGCGACGGAAGCTCCTATAATTCACCCCTCCATTTT. Translation: CARSQSDGSSYNSPLHF.

Regarding this clonotype: One end of the junction does not line up with germline, which may come from a read error. The V and J genes are TRBV12-3 or TRBV12-4 and TRBJ2-1; D is uncertain. CDR3 length: 13 residues. CDR3 loop: CACSFDNYIEQFF. CDR3 sequence (DNA): TGTGCCTGCAGTTTCGACAACTACATTGAGCAGTTCTTC.

This clonotype has just one count. No conserved phenylalanine or tryptophan is present at the end of the CDR3, so a read error is the likely explanation. The DNA is omitted, as the CDR3 cannot be located on it reliably, and the CDR3 follows TCRdb's listing. The chain has TRBV5-4 and TRBJ2-1; TRBD1, as called in the table, went unchecked against the DNA. The V gene's germline CDR1 is SGHNT and CDR2 YYREEE (reference sequence). The CDR3 numbers 14 amino acids, ends counted. The CDR3 region is CASSFRDKYNEQLL.

Remarks on this clonotype: A junction boundary mismatches the germline segment, possibly from a read error. This chain connects TRBV2 to TRBJ2-3, with D maybe TRBD2 (5 bases). Germline lookup yields CDR1 SNHLY and CDR2 FYNNEI. The CDR3 sequence is 14 residues long. The CDR3 reads CPSSDYSPMDTQYF. The DNA of the CDR3 is TGTCCCAGTAGTGACTACTCGCCCATGGATACGCAGTATTTT.

The chain links TRBV29-1 to TRBJ2-5; D unclear. The CDR3 totals 11 residues. Germline CDR1 and CDR2: SQVTM and ANQGSEA. The CDR3 DNA reads as TGCATCGTGGAACTTGGGGAGACCCAGTACTTC. Its translation is CIVELGETQYF. Looking up the rest from reference TRBV29-1 and TRBJ2-5 gives the full variable domain: SAVISQKPSRDICQRGTSLTIQCQVDSQVTMMFWYRQQPGQSLTLIATANQGSEATYESGFVIDKFPISRPNLTFSTLTVSNMSPEDSSIYLCIVELGETQYFGPGTRLLVL.

The sample holds many counts of this clonotype. This chain joins TRBV5-4 and TRBJ2-5; maybe TRBD2 (6 bases). Per germline, CDR1 SGHNT and CDR2 YYREEE (reference sequence). The CDR3 is 13 amino acids. V dropped 0 bases and J dropped 5 bases, with 8 bases sitting between them. CDR3 loop: CASSLEGLETQYF. In nucleotides, the CDR3 is TGTGCCAGCAGCTTGGAGGGACTCGAGACCCAGTACTTC.

On this clonotype itself: At one end, the junction sequence differs from germline, possibly due to a read error. The rearrangement links TRBV6-6 to TRBJ1-5, with D possibly being TRBD1 (6 bases). The CDR3 runs to 16 residues. Germline CDR1 is MNHNY and CDR2 is SVGAGI (reference sequence). CDR3 loop: CASSYSGRQGNQPQHF. As DNA, the CDR3 is TGTGCCAGTAGTTACTCGGGGAGGCAGGGGAATCAGCCCCAGCATTTT.

This chain joins TRBV12-3 or TRBV12-4 and TRBJ2-5, with D possibly TRBD2 on 6 matching bases. V was pared by 3 bases and J by 9 bases, with 14 bases between. The CDR3 has 13 amino acids. For the CDR3, the DNA is TGTGCCAGCAGTTTGGGGCGGGGTGTGGCCCAGTACTTC. As protein: CASSLGRGVAQYF.

As for this clonotype: Since no conserved phenylalanine or tryptophan closes the CDR3, a read error is the likely cause. This rearrangement joins TRBV20-1 to TRBJ2-1; 7 bases map to TRBD2. Germline V lookup: CDR1 DFQATT, CDR2 SNEGSKA (reference sequence). V lost 7 bases and J lost 5; bases outside the gene matches: 11. This CDR3 contains 14 residues. CDR3 sequence (DNA): TGCAGTGTTAAAACCTCCGCGGGAGACAATGAGCAGTTCCTC. It specifies CSVKTSAGDNEQFL.

This clonotype was observed once. One end of the junction fails to match germline, which may point to a read error. The gene calls are TRBV4-2 and TRBJ1-4; D not resolved. The CDR3 loop spans 16 amino acids. Germline CDR1 LGHNA, CDR2 YNFKEQ. The DNA of the CDR3 is TGTGCCAGCGGCCAAGCCAAGCACACAACTAATGAAAAACTGTTTTTT. Translated: CASGQAKHTTNEKLFF.

The CDR3 region is CTTQFQGSREAFF. As DNA, the CDR3 is TGTACCACTCAATTCCAAGGAAGCCGGGAAGCTTTCTTT. V usage is TRBV6-6 and J usage is TRBJ1-1, with no clear D. This CDR3 spans 13 amino acids. The germline V gene has CDR1 MNHNY and CDR2 SVGAGI (reference sequence).